The 9 T cell receptor beta chains given below trace back to one sample, sequenced in a study of shared clonotypes between healthy human individuals. Method: immunoSEQ multiplex PCR; TCRdb's copy keeps in-frame clones and lacks some. The sample has about 2 million clones; approximately 94% are singletons. CD45RO-negative, CCR7-positively selected cells formed the naive CD8 fraction, excluding terminally differentiated effector memory CD45RA+ cells. The sequencing sample was made of naive CD8+ T cells sorted from blood. All receptors come from a man aged 18-30 years in good health.

In its sample, this clone was seen once. Additional DNA sequences in this sample encode the identical CDR3. The chain combines TRBV27 with TRBJ2-7; weak D call: TRBD2 (6 bases). Germline assignment: CDR1 MNHEY and CDR2 SMNVEV (reference sequence). There are 13 residues in the CDR3. The V gene lost 6 bases and the J gene lost 2 bases, with 11 bases spanning the gap. CDR3 region: CASSYGGPYEQYF. The CDR3 region has the DNA TGTGCCAGCAGCTACGGGGGACCCTACGAGCAGTACTTC.

This chain joins TRBV7-9 and TRBJ2-7, with 11 positions matching TRBD1. CDR3 size: 14 residues. Germline V gives CDR1 SEHNR, CDR2 FQNEAQ (reference sequence). The V gene end was trimmed by 6 bases and the J gene end by 5 bases; junction bases not matched to a gene: 6. This CDR3 reads CASRRTGGDDEQYF. As DNA, the CDR3 is TGTGCCAGCAGGCGGACAGGGGGCGACGACGAGCAGTACTTC.

This rearrangement joins TRBV30 to TRBJ2-1, with D hard to call. Trimming took off 2 bases at V and 0 bases at J, with 8 bases between the two ends. This CDR3 is 14 amino acids long. CDR1 is GTSNPN and CDR2 is SVGIG in the germline V gene (reference sequence). The DNA for the CDR3 is TGTGCCTGGAGTTGGGGAAGCTCCTACAATGAGCAGTTCTTC. This sequence encodes CAWSWGSSYNEQFF.

The V gene is TRBV11-2, the J gene TRBJ1-5, with D uncertain. Germline V gene sequence: CDR1 SGHAT, CDR2 FQNNGV. Trimming removed 1 base from V and 1 base from J, with 5 bases in between. CDR3 length: 14 amino acids. The CDR3 DNA reads as TGTGCCAGCAGCTTAGGACACAGCAATCAGCCCCAGCATTTT. Translation gives CASSLGHSNQPQHF.

This sequence joins TRBV19 and TRBJ1-2, with D tentatively TRBD1 (6 bases). Trimming stripped 8 bases from V and 2 bases from J, with 21 bases between. Germline loops: CDR1 LNHDA, CDR2 SQIVND (reference sequence). This CDR3 contains 16 residues. This CDR3 reads CASGPPRGTLNYGYTF. Here the CDR3 DNA reads TGTGCCAGTGGACCCCCTAGAGGGACACTAAACTATGGCTACACCTTC.

The chain has TRBV7-9 and TRBJ2-2; D remains ambiguous. With 6 bases removed from V and 1 base from J, the gap between germline ends came to 9 bases. Germline V lookup: CDR1 SEHNR, CDR2 FQNEAQ (reference sequence). This CDR3 region has 14 residues. The CDR3 loop is CASRQTENTGELFF. DNA for the CDR3: TGTGCCAGCAGACAAACAGAGAACACCGGGGAGCTGTTTTTT.

A remark on this clone: The sample holds other DNA sequences that translate to the same CDR3. J is TRBJ2-7 and V is TRBV27, with a possible D match to TRBD1 (7 bases). Germline V gene data show CDR1 as MNHEY and CDR2 as SMNVEV (reference sequence). Between the trimmed V and J ends, which lost 1 base and 2 bases, there was a span of 12 bases. CDR3 length: 15 residues. This CDR3 is CASSLWAGGPYEQYF. The CDR3 coding sequence is TGTGCCAGCAGTTTATGGGCAGGGGGGCCCTACGAGCAGTACTTC.

The chain couples TRBV6-1 to TRBJ2-7, with TRBD1 matching 10 bases. The trim removed 7 bases at V and 5 bases at J, leaving 8 bases unmatched. There are 14 residues in the CDR3. The germline V gene has CDR1 MNHNS and CDR2 SASEGT. The CDR3 sequence: CASTEGTGEDEQYF. The CDR3 region has the DNA TGTGCCAGCACCGAAGGGACAGGGGAGGACGAGCAGTACTTC.

This sequence joins TRBV5-1 and TRBJ2-7; D ambiguous. Looked up from germline, CDR1 is SGHRS and CDR2 is YFSETQ. V dropped 4 bases and J dropped 4 bases, with 6 bases sitting between them. The CDR3 sequence is 11 residues long. This CDR3 reads CASSEDYEQYF. The CDR3, as DNA: TGCGCCAGCAGCGAAGATTACGAGCAGTACTTC.